These 7 T cell receptor beta chains were all obtained from the same sample, sequenced in a study of blood T cell repertoires in COVID-19. Sequenced by immunoSEQ multiplex PCR; TCRdb stores in-frame clones only, minus some. Among about 100,000 clones, about 78% were seen once, and the ten largest hold approximately 9.6%. The sample comprised peripheral blood. The receptors originated from a man aged 60-69 years with active or convalescent COVID-19.

The chain joins TRBV5-6 to TRBJ2-3; 7 positions agree with TRBD2. Germline lookup yields CDR1 SGHDT and CDR2 YYEEEE. The trim removed 0 bases at V and 4 bases at J, leaving 8 bases unmatched. CDR3 length: 16 residues. The CDR3 region has the DNA TGTGCCAGCAGCTTGGGTGGCGGGAGCGGCTCAGATACGCAGTATTTT. Protein: CASSLGGGSGSDTQYF.

The gene calls are TRBV7-2 and TRBJ2-1; D gene ambiguous. The CDR3 totals 15 residues. Germline V gene data show CDR1 as SGHTA and CDR2 as FQGNSA. Trimming left V 1 base short and J 7 bases short, with 14 bases between. The CDR3 coding sequence is TGTGCCAGCAGCTTAGTTGGTAATCGAGTTAATGAGCAGTTCTTC. The encoded protein is CASSLVGNRVNEQFF.

The rearrangement joins TRBV18 to TRBJ2-4, with D possibly being TRBD1 (6 bases). The germline gives CDR1 KGHSH, CDR2 LQKENI. V was trimmed by 6 bases and J by 2 bases, leaving 11 bases between them. This CDR3 region has 14 residues. The CDR3 is CASSPGQTKNIQYF. CDR3 nucleotide sequence: TGTGCCAGCTCTCCCGGACAGACCAAAAACATTCAGTACTTC.

This clone occurred a few times. V usage is TRBV7-9 and J usage is TRBJ2-5; D may be TRBD2 (6 bases). Germline V gene lookup returns CDR1 SEHNR and CDR2 FQNEAQ (reference sequence). The CDR3 is made up of 15 amino acids. Trimming cost V 2 bases and J 4 bases, with 14 bases left between them. DNA of the CDR3: TGTGCCAGCAGCTTACCGCTCGGGGGTGGAGAGACCCAGTACTTC. Translating gives CASSLPLGGGETQYF.

The chain joins TRBV27 to TRBJ2-2; D may be TRBD2 (5 bases). CDR1 MNHEY and CDR2 SMNVEV come from the germline V gene (reference sequence). Between the trimmed V and J ends, which lost 3 bases and 1 base, there was a span of 9 bases. This CDR3 is 15 amino acids long. The CDR3 sequence is CASSLRDLNTGELFF. DNA of the CDR3: TGTGCCAGCAGTTTGAGGGATTTGAACACCGGGGAGCTGTTTTTT.

The chain joins TRBV10-3 to TRBJ2-5, with 10 bases matching TRBD2. This CDR3 contains 14 residues. V dropped 4 bases and J dropped 4; count of bases not matched to a gene: 3. Germline loops: CDR1 ENHRY, CDR2 SYGVKD. The CDR3 loop is CAISGAGGRETQYF. The CDR3 bases are TGTGCCATCAGTGGAGCGGGAGGGCGAGAGACCCAGTACTTC.

The genes are TRBV10-2 and TRBJ1-2; no clear D gene. This CDR3 has 13 amino acids. V shed 6 bases and J shed 2 bases, with 10 bases lying between them. The germline V gene has CDR1 WSHSY and CDR2 SAAADI. Here the CDR3 reads CASSATENYGYTF. In nucleotides, the CDR3 is TGCGCCAGCAGCGCAACTGAGAACTATGGCTACACCTTC.